Listed here are 17 T cell receptor beta chains from one sample, sequenced in a study of spatial heterogeneity in lung cancer. TCRdb redid the calling of the 5' RACE reads with MiXCR, one entry per CDR3 protein. The sample lists tens of thousands of distinct CDR3 sequences, roughly 15% occurring once. Time point here: sample taken at primary tumor resection. The sequencing here drew on PBMCs, taken at surgery. All receptors come from a male donor with early-stage non-small cell lung cancer.

This clonotype was observed a handful of times. The chain joins TRBV27 to TRBJ2-2, with TRBD2 as a possible D gene (6 bases). The V end lost 5 bases, the J end lost 0 bases, and 16 bases lay between the germline ends. The germline V gene has CDR1 MNHEY and CDR2 SMNVEV (reference sequence). This CDR3 region has 17 residues. CDR3 in DNA: TGTGCCAGCAGTCGAGATGGATTAGCGGCGAACACCGGGGAGCTGTTTTTT. Its protein product is CASSRDGLAANTGELFF.

This clonotype occurred many times. The V and J genes are TRBV2 and TRBJ1-2; perhaps TRBD1 as D (5 bases). The CDR3 is made up of 15 amino acids. Germline V CDR1 and CDR2: SNHLY, FYNNEI. V gave up 3 bases and J gave up 0 bases, with 11 bases separating them. In DNA form, the CDR3 reads TGTGCCAGCAGTGACCGCCGGACAACTAACTATGGCTACACCTTC. Translation gives CASSDRRTTNYGYTF.

The rearrangement uses TRBV20-1 and TRBJ1-1; the D gene is possibly TRBD1 (6 bases). The CDR3 contains 16 residues. Germline CDR1 is DFQATT and CDR2 is SNEGSKA (reference sequence). With 0 bases removed from V and 1 base from J, the gap between germline ends came to 15 bases. In DNA, the CDR3 is TGCAGTGCTAGAGAGTTAAAGGGGGGCAGGAACACTGAAGCTTTCTTT. This sequence encodes CSARELKGGRNTEAFF.

The chain links TRBV6-5 to TRBJ2-3, with TRBD2 as a possible D gene (5 bases). Trimming took off 6 bases at V and 5 bases at J, with 12 bases between the two ends. Germline lookup yields CDR1 MNHEY and CDR2 SVGAGI. The CDR3 loop spans 13 amino acids. CDR3 sequence (DNA): TGTGCCAGCAGACAACCGGGGATAGATACGCAGTATTTT. Its translation is CASRQPGIDTQYF.

This clonotype was counted at least ten times. The genes are TRBV7-3 and TRBJ2-1; 11 bases align to TRBD1. Germline CDR1 is SGHTA and CDR2 is FQGTGA. This CDR3 contains 16 residues. J was trimmed by 6 bases and V by 5 bases; bases with no gene match: 9. DNA of the CDR3: TGTGCCAGCAGCCAAATGTCGGGACAGGGGGTCAATGAGCAGTTCTTC. Encoded protein: CASSQMSGQGVNEQFF.

This clonotype was found many times. The chain couples TRBV4-1 to TRBJ2-1; 7 nucleotides align to TRBD1. J lost 6 bases, V lost 8 bases, and 10 bases had no gene match. The CDR3 contains 14 residues. CDR1 and CDR2 from the germline V gene are MGHRA and YSYEKL. DNA for the CDR3: TGCGCCAGCTCCCGACAGGGTGTTGGCAATGAGCAGTTCTTC. This sequence encodes CASSRQGVGNEQFF.

This chain uses TRBV5-1 with TRBJ2-2; no clear D. The germline gives CDR1 SGHRS, CDR2 YFSETQ. V was pared by 1 base and J by 7 bases, with 17 bases between. There are 16 residues in the CDR3. In DNA, the CDR3 is TGCGCCAGCAGCTTGTCCTCCGACTCCCTCGGCGGGGAGCTGTTTTTT. This encodes CASSLSSDSLGGELFF.

This clonotype was seen a few times. The chain combines TRBV27 with TRBJ1-4; TRBD1 might be the D (5 bases). Germline V CDR1 and CDR2: MNHEY, SMNVEV (reference sequence). V lost 10 bases and J 5 bases, leaving 17 bases between the germline ends. This CDR3 comprises 14 residues. CDR3 residues: CATRKWGTNEKLFF. In nucleotides, the CDR3 is TGTGCCACCCGAAAGTGGGGCACAAATGAAAAACTGTTTTTT.

This clonotype has more than one count but fewer than ten. J is TRBJ2-1 and V is TRBV10-2; tentative D call: TRBD1 (6 bases). This CDR3 region has 14 residues. V gave up 5 bases and J gave up 2 bases, with 10 bases separating them. Germline lookup yields CDR1 WSHSY and CDR2 SAAADI. CDR3: CASSPGTTYNEQFF. CDR3 sequence (DNA): TGCGCCAGCAGTCCCGGGACAACCTACAATGAGCAGTTCTTC.

This clonotype appeared many times. V usage is TRBV5-1 and J usage is TRBJ2-7; TRBD1 might be the D (6 bases). V was shortened by 1 base and J by 2 bases, with 10 bases between the two germline ends. Germline V gene sequence: CDR1 SGHRS, CDR2 YFSETQ. This CDR3 has 14 amino acids. The CDR3 sequence: CASSLSTGTYEQYF. CDR3 DNA sequence: TGCGCCAGCAGCTTGTCGACAGGCACCTACGAGCAGTACTTC.

This clonotype was seen a handful of times. The V gene is TRBV7-2, the J gene TRBJ1-2, with D possibly TRBD1 on 5 matching bases. CDR1 SGHTA and CDR2 FQGNSA come from the germline V gene. V dropped 10 bases and J dropped 4 bases, with 16 bases sitting between them. This CDR3 spans 13 amino acids. In DNA form, the CDR3 reads TGTGCCACTACCGGGGCACCCGGCTATGGCTACACCTTC. It specifies CATTGAPGYGYTF.

This clonotype was seen ten or more times. The chain links TRBV5-6 to TRBJ1-1; maybe TRBD1 (6 bases). Per the germline V gene, CDR1 is SGHDT and CDR2 is YYEEEE. V was cut by 0 bases and J by 5 bases, with 14 bases left in between. This CDR3 has 15 amino acids. CDR3 in amino acids: CASSLVRGLWTEAFF. The CDR3 region has the DNA TGTGCCAGCAGCTTGGTCCGGGGGCTATGGACTGAAGCTTTCTTT.

In this sample, this clonotype turned up a few times. V gene TRBV29-1 combines with J gene TRBJ2-1, with 10 bases matching TRBD2. V was clipped by 6 bases and J by 0 bases; unmatched bases: 17. The CDR3 extends over 19 amino acids. Per germline, CDR1 SQVTM and CDR2 ANQGSEA. The DNA of the CDR3 is TGCAGCGTCCGGGGGGGGCTAGCGGGAGTCCGCGGCTCCTACAATGAGCAGTTCTTC. This translates into CSVRGGLAGVRGSYNEQFF.

This clonotype was observed a few times. The chain combines TRBV12-3 or TRBV12-4 with TRBJ2-3, with D hard to call. Trimming stripped 3 bases from V and 1 base from J, with 5 bases between. The CDR3 runs to 13 residues. CDR3 nucleotide sequence: TGTGCCAGCAGTTTGTGGGGCACAGATACGCAGTATTTT. It is translated as CASSLWGTDTQYF.

There are a few counts of this clonotype. This chain joins TRBV5-1 and TRBJ1-1, with a possible D match to TRBD1 (5 bases). The CDR3 covers 14 residues. CDR1 is SGHRS, CDR2 YFSETQ, per germline. V lost 0 bases to trimming and J lost 7 bases, with 13 bases between them. The CDR3 nucleotides read TGCGCCAGCAGCTTGGCCAAGCAGGGCTATGAAGCTTTCTTT. Its translation: CASSLAKQGYEAFF.

This clonotype was seen repeatedly, ten times or more. The chain joins TRBV5-6 to TRBJ1-5; no clear D gene. The V gene lost 2 bases and the J gene lost 5 bases, with 11 bases spanning the gap. The CDR3 totals 14 residues. From germline, CDR1 is SGHDT and CDR2 YYEEEE. The CDR3 loop reads CASSLREAYQPQHF. In DNA, the CDR3 is TGTGCCAGCAGCTTAAGGGAGGCTTATCAGCCCCAGCATTTT.

The sample holds many counts of this clonotype. The chain combines TRBV27 with TRBJ1-2, with a weak D call TRBD1 (5 bases). The V gene's germline CDR1 is MNHEY and CDR2 SMNVEV (reference sequence). Trimming shortened V by 5 bases and J by 3 bases, and 10 bases separated the two germline ends. This CDR3 comprises 13 residues. Here the CDR3 reads CASSKGRYYGYTF. The CDR3 DNA follows: TGTGCCAGCAGTAAGGGGCGCTACTATGGCTACACCTTC.